The 20 T cell receptor beta chains listed next were all sequenced from one sample in a study of blood T cell repertoires in COVID-19. TCRdb's copy holds only in-frame clones and misses some; the assay was immunoSEQ multiplex PCR. The table has 200,000 to 300,000 clones, 84% seen once. The specimen was peripheral blood. Receptors originate from a human donor in a cohort sampled during active COVID-19.

The CDR3 here is CASSLTGELFF. CDR3 DNA: TGTGCCAGCAGCCTAACCGGGGAGCTGTTTTTT. The chain recombines TRBV14 with TRBJ2-2; unclear D gene. Deletions cut 4 bases from V and 5 bases from J, with 2 bases between. The CDR3 runs to 11 residues. The germline CDR1 and CDR2 sequences are SGHDN and FVKESK.

V is TRBV6-5 and J is TRBJ2-2; the match to TRBD1 covers 8 bases. Germline-derived CDR1 and CDR2 are MNHEY and SVGAGI. Trimming at V came to 6 bases and at J to 6 bases, leaving 9 bases not matched to a gene. CDR3 size: 15 residues. The CDR3 protein is CASRALQGAAGELFF. CDR3 nucleotides: TGTGCCAGCAGAGCGCTTCAGGGGGCTGCCGGGGAGCTGTTTTTT.

The chain links TRBV5-5 to TRBJ2-7; TRBD2 matches at 8 bases. The CDR3 consists of 15 residues. Looked up from germline, CDR1 is SGHKS and CDR2 is YYEKEE (reference sequence). J lost 4 bases, V lost 4 bases, and 10 bases had no gene match. CDR3 coding DNA: TGTGCCAGCAGCCTTGGGCTAGCGGGTATGTACGAGCAGTACTTC. This translates into CASSLGLAGMYEQYF.

The CDR3: CASRIRRPGSYEQYF. The DNA for the CDR3 is TGTGCCAGCAGGATCAGGCGCCCTGGGTCCTACGAGCAGTACTTC. V usage is TRBV6-5 and J usage is TRBJ2-7; no firm D call. V shed 6 bases and J shed 1 base, with 16 bases lying between them. This CDR3 region has 15 residues. Germline lookup yields CDR1 MNHEY and CDR2 SVGAGI.

The chain recombines TRBV9 with TRBJ2-6; no reliable D call. This CDR3 is built from 15 residues. V was trimmed by 6 bases and J by 4 bases, leaving 14 bases between them. Germline-derived CDR1 and CDR2 are SGDLS and YYNGEE. CDR3 loop: CASTTNGLGANVLTF. DNA for the CDR3: TGTGCCAGCACCACAAACGGGTTGGGGGCCAACGTCCTGACTTTC.

V usage is TRBV6-5 and J usage is TRBJ2-7, with D perhaps TRBD1 (6 bases). V gave up 8 bases and J gave up 4 bases, with 18 bases separating them. Germline lookup yields CDR1 MNHEY and CDR2 SVGAGI. The length of the CDR3 is 14 residues. The CDR3 DNA reads as TGTGCCAGCGCCTCCGACAGGCCCCCTTACGAGCAGTACTTC. It yields the protein CASASDRPPYEQYF.

This chain connects TRBV9 to TRBJ1-4, with 8 bases that match TRBD1. The V segment lost 4 bases and the J segment 1 base; nucleotides outside the gene matches: 12. The CDR3 is 18 residues long. Germline CDR1 reads SGDLS; CDR2 reads YYNGEE. The DNA of the CDR3 is TGTGCCAGCAGCCCCTGGGCAGGGGGCTCTCGAACTAATGAAAAACTGTTTTTT. Translation: CASSPWAGGSRTNEKLFF. Full variable domain (rest looked up from reference TRBV9 and TRBJ1-4): DSGVTQTPKHLITATGQRVTLRCSPRSGDLSVYWYQQSLDQGLQFLIQYYNGEERAKGNILERFSAQQFPDLHSELNLSSLELGDSALYFCASSPWAGGSRTNEKLFFGSGTQLSVL.

This clone was picked up a small number of times. The chain combines TRBV18 with TRBJ2-2, with TRBD2 identical over 9 bases. The V segment lost 3 bases and the J segment 6 bases; nucleotides outside the gene matches: 5. This CDR3 region has 15 residues. Germline CDR1 is KGHSH and CDR2 is LQKENI. In nucleotides, the CDR3 is TGTGCCAGCTCACCGGTAGCGGGAGAGGCCGGGGAGCTGTTTTTT. This sequence encodes CASSPVAGEAGELFF.

The CDR3 reads CSVRFPDRAGNTIYF. The CDR3 region has the DNA TGCAGCGTTAGATTTCCGGACAGGGCAGGAAACACCATATATTTT. This sequence joins TRBV29-1 and TRBJ1-3; the match to TRBD1 covers 8 bases. Germline lookup yields CDR1 SQVTM and CDR2 ANQGSEA. V trimming: 5 bases; J trimming: 4 bases; junction bases outside the gene matches: 10. The CDR3 length is 15 residues.

Details on this clone: A junction end diverges from the germline sequence, so it may reflect a read error. V usage is TRBV7-6 and J usage is TRBJ2-2, with 12 bases aligning to TRBD2. This CDR3 is 15 amino acids long. The V gene's germline CDR1 is SGHVS and CDR2 FNYEAQ. The CDR3 protein is CASSLAGGNAGELFF. Written as DNA, the CDR3 is TGTGCCAGCAGCCTAGCGGGAGGGAACGCCGGGGAGCTGTTTTTT.

The rearrangement links TRBV4-3 to TRBJ1-3; unclear D gene. V lost 0 bases, J lost 0 bases, and 12 bases lay in between. The CDR3 is 17 amino acids. From germline, CDR1 is LGHNA and CDR2 YSLEER. The CDR3 loop is CASSQDSAGSSGNTIYF. Written as DNA, the CDR3 is TGCGCCAGCAGCCAAGATTCCGCAGGCAGCTCTGGAAACACCATATATTTT.

The CDR3 DNA reads as TGCGCCTCGGGGGTACAGAACACCGGGGAGCTGTTTTTT. Residues: CASGVQNTGELFF. This sequence joins TRBV10-2 and TRBJ2-2; perhaps TRBD2 as D (6 bases). Germline CDR1 and CDR2: WSHSY and SAAADI. The CDR3 spans 13 residues. Trimming pared 11 bases from V and 1 base from J, leaving 11 bases between.

The chain employs TRBV10-3 and TRBJ2-5; 7 nucleotides match TRBD1. This CDR3 spans 16 amino acids. J lost 5 bases, V lost 3 bases, and 12 bases had no gene match. Germline V lookup: CDR1 ENHRY, CDR2 SYGVKD. In DNA form, the CDR3 reads TGTGCCATCAGTGATCAGAAGAGACAGGGCGGGGAGACCCAGTACTTC. It is translated as CAISDQKRQGGETQYF.

The genes are TRBV5-1 and TRBJ1-4; D uncertain. CDR1 is SGHRS and CDR2 is YFSETQ in the germline V gene. The V and J ends lost 4 bases and 4 bases respectively, with 11 bases between them. This CDR3 comprises 14 residues. This CDR3 is CASSRGYDNEKLFF. The CDR3 coding sequence is TGCGCCAGCAGCCGCGGATATGATAATGAAAAACTGTTTTTT.

The chain couples TRBV5-1 to TRBJ1-4; TRBD1 might be the D (6 bases). V lost 4 bases and J lost 7, with 17 bases in between. The CDR3 is 15 amino acids. The germline CDR1 and CDR2 sequences are SGHRS and YFSETQ. The CDR3 sequence: CASSMAGAGGEKLFF. The CDR3 nucleotides are TGCGCCAGCAGCATGGCAGGGGCTGGAGGTGAAAAACTGTTTTTT.

The V and J genes are TRBV2 and TRBJ1-5; the match to TRBD1 covers 8 bases. This CDR3 has 15 residues. The germline CDR1 and CDR2 sequences are SNHLY and FYNNEI. J was trimmed by 3 bases and V by 6 bases; bases with no gene match: 7. The CDR3: CASSYGTGYNQPQHF. The CDR3 nucleotides are TGTGCCAGCAGCTACGGGACAGGCTACAATCAGCCCCAGCATTTT.

The chain links TRBV5-4 to TRBJ1-3; D call uncertain. The V end lost 0 bases, the J end lost 6 bases, and 13 bases lay between the germline ends. Germline V gene data show CDR1 as SGHNT and CDR2 as YYREEE (reference sequence). The CDR3 spans 15 residues. CDR3 DNA: TGTGCCAGCAGCTTGGTAGAGGGCCTGGAAAACACCATATATTTT. Protein sequence: CASSLVEGLENTIYF.

The V gene is TRBV9, the J gene TRBJ1-1; D uncertain. Germline V gives CDR1 SGDLS, CDR2 YYNGEE. Trimming took off 0 bases at V and 3 bases at J, with 12 bases between the two ends. The CDR3 runs to 15 residues. This CDR3 reads CASSVVDGRYTEAFF. The DNA for the CDR3 is TGTGCCAGCAGCGTAGTGGACGGGAGGTACACTGAAGCTTTCTTT.

The V gene is TRBV6-5, the J gene TRBJ2-3; no clear D. V was shortened by 2 bases and J by 5 bases, with 8 bases between the two germline ends. The CDR3 extends over 13 amino acids. Germline CDR1 reads MNHEY; CDR2 reads SVGAGI. CDR3 loop: CASSYVAGDTQYF. The CDR3 DNA is TGTGCCAGCAGTTACGTAGCCGGAGATACGCAGTATTTT.

V usage is TRBV7-3 and J usage is TRBJ2-2, with 8 bases matching TRBD1. The CDR3 has 15 residues. V lost 5 bases and J lost 1; bases outside the gene matches: 3. Germline V gives CDR1 SGHTA, CDR2 FQGTGA. CDR3 amino acids: CASSRQGQNTGELFF. The CDR3 nucleotides read TGTGCCAGCAGCCGACAGGGGCAGAACACCGGGGAGCTGTTTTTT.